This TCR beta chain comes out of a study of cytomegalovirus exposure and HLA in healthy donors. Overall study results and limits: Productive rates of about 90% or about 30% were seen for most TCR beta V segments in an earlier analysis. Looking again later, the authors saw that most CMV-associated TCR beta chains seemed HLA-restricted.

A multiplex PCR was run with 60 Vbeta primers and 13 Jbeta primers. The repertoire was sequenced with immunoSEQ multiplex PCR; TCRdb's copy has only in-frame clones and lacks some. The sample shows about 85,000 clones, around four fifths of them seen only once. This clone was counted once. The antigen remains unidentified. The germline gives CDR1 SQVTM, CDR2 ANQGSEA. The CDR3 length is 17 residues. The V gene end was trimmed by 0 bases and the J gene end by 13 bases; junction bases not matched to a gene: 20. This TCR was sampled from a boy younger than 18 in good health and CMV-seronegative. The V gene is TRBV29-1, the J gene TRBJ2-1, with 8 nucleotides matching TRBD1. Sequencing input: PBMCs. The CDR3 DNA follows: TGCAGCGTTGAAGATCCGGGGACAGGCATTCTCCCAGGTGCCCAGTTCTTC. Translation: CSVEDPGTGILPGAQFF.